Listed here is a single TCR beta chain. Methods used by the authors: Reference gene primer amplification in the assay estimated nucleated cell counts. TCRdb's table, derived via immunoSEQ multiplex PCR, lists solely in-frame clones and lacks some. The V and J calls and clone size were taken over from that table, and D and trimming were inferred from the DNA. The sample includes tens of thousands of clones, roughly four fifths of them seen just once. The record originates from a study of blood T cell repertoires in COVID-19. At the level of the study: Specimens from acute and convalescent COVID-19 originated in the United States, Italy and Spain.

CDR1 and CDR2 from the germline V gene are SGHVS and FQNEAQ. This CDR3 has 14 amino acids. Trimming pared 8 bases from V and 0 bases from J, leaving 14 bases between. Sequencing used peripheral blood. The chain recombines TRBV7-8 with TRBJ2-7; D may be TRBD1 or TRBD2 (5 bases each). The source of this sequence is a woman at least 80 years old with acute or convalescent COVID-19. CDR3 bases: TGTGCCAGCTCCCGAGCGGACACCTCCTACGAGCAGTACTTC. The encoded protein is CASSRADTSYEQYF.